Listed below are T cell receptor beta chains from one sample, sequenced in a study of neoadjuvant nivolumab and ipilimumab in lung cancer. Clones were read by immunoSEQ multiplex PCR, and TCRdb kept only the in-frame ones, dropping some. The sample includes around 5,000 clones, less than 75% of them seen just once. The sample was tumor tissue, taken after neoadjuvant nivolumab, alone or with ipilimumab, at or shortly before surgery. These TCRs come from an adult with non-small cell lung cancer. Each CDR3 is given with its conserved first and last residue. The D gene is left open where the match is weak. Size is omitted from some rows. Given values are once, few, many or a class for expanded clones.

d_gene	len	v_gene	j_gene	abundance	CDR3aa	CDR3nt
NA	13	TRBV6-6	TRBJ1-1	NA	CASTQAGSTEAFF	TGTGCCAGCACCCAGGCAGGTAGCACTGAAGCTTTCTTT
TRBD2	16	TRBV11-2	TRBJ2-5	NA	CASSLAVGLARETQYF	TGTGCCAGCAGCTTAGCCGTGGGACTAGCAAGGGAGACCCAGTACTTC
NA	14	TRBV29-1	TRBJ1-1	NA	CRGDRRLGDTEAFF	TGCAGGGGAGACAGGAGGCTTGGAGACACTGAAGCTTTCTTT
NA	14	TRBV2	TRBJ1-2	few	CATRRRTPNYGYTF	TGTGCCACCCGGAGGCGGACTCCAAACTATGGCTACACCTTC
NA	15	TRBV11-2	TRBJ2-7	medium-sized	CASSLGSGSPYEQYF	TGTGCCAGCAGCTTAGGATCAGGGTCTCCCTACGAGCAGTACTTC
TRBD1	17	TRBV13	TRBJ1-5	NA	CASSLGLDRGSNQPQHF	TGTGCCAGCAGCTTAGGCCTCGACAGGGGCAGCAATCAGCCCCAGCATTTT
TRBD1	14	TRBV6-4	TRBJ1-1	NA	CAITGTGGNTEAFF	TGTGCCATAACCGGGACAGGGGGCAACACTGAAGCTTTCTTT
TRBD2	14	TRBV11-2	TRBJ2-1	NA	CASSLEGLAIEQFF	TGTGCCAGCAGCTTAGAGGGACTAGCGATCGAGCAGTTCTTC
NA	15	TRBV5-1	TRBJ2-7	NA	CASSLSSGRNYEQYF	TGCGCCAGCAGCTTGAGTTCAGGGAGGAACTACGAGCAGTACTTC
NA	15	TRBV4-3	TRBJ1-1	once	CASSQGGNLNTEAFF	TGCGCCAGCAGCCAAGGAGGAAATCTGAACACTGAAGCTTTCTTT
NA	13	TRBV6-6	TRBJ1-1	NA	CASRDRVNTEAFF	TGTGCCAGCAGAGACAGAGTGAACACTGAAGCTTTCTTT
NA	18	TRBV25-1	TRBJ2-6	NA	CASSSPLEGQSRANVLTF	TGTGCCAGCAGTTCACCACTAGAAGGACAAAGTCGGGCCAACGTCCTGACTTTC
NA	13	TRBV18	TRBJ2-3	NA	CASSPSGADTQYF	TGTGCCAGCTCACCGTCGGGCGCAGATACGCAGTATTTT
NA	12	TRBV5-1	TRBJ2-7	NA	CASSLGDYEQYF	TGCGCCAGCAGCTTGGGAGACTACGAGCAGTACTTC
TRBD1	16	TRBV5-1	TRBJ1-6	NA	CASSLGDSLRNSPLHF	TGCGCCAGCAGCTTGGGGGACAGCCTTCGAAATTCACCCCTCCACTTT
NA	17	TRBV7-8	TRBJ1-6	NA	CASSLALRGSGNSPLHF	TGTGCCAGCAGCTTAGCACTACGTGGGTCCGGGAATTCACCCCTCCACTTT
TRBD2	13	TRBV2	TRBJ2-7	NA	CASSEAVAGTQYF	TGTGCCAGCAGTGAAGCTGTAGCGGGGACGCAGTACTTC
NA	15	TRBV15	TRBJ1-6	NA	CATSREPGVNSPLHF	TGTGCCACCAGCAGAGAACCAGGGGTTAATTCACCCCTCCACTTT
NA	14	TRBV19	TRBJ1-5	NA	CASSGRMGNQPQHF	TGTGCCAGTAGTGGGCGGATGGGGAATCAGCCCCAGCATTTT
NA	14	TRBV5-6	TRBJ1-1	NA	CASSFPTGNTEAFF	TGTGCCAGCAGCTTTCCCACAGGGAACACTGAAGCTTTCTTT
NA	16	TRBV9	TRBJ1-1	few	CASSPLDGIMNTEAFF	TGTGCCAGCAGCCCACTGGACGGTATAATGAACACTGAAGCTTTCTTT
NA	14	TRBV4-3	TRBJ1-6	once	CASSLNTGNSPLHF	TGCGCCAGCAGCCTAAACACAGGGAATTCACCCCTCCACTTT
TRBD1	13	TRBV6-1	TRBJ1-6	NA	CASSRDSDSPLHF	TGTGCCAGCAGCCGGGACAGCGATTCACCCCTCCACTTT
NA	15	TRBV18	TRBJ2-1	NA	CASSAQSGSYNEQFF	TGTGCCAGCTCAGCTCAATCAGGTTCCTACAATGAGCAGTTCTTC
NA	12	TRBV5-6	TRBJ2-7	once	CASSLAKGEQYF	TGTGCCAGCAGCTTGGCCAAGGGGGAGCAGTACTTC
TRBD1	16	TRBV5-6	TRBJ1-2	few	CASSWGDRGTVFGYTF	TGTGCCAGCAGCTGGGGGGACAGGGGCACCGTCTTCGGCTACACCTTC
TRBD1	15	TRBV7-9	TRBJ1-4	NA	CASSTHRGRNEKLFF	TGTGCCAGCAGCACCCACAGGGGTAGGAATGAAAAACTGTTTTTT
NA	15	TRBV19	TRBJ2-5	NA	CASSIMGRVQETQYF	TGTGCCAGTAGTATAATGGGCCGGGTACAAGAGACCCAGTACTTC
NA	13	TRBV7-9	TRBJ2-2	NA	CASSLGVYGELFF	TGTGCCAGCAGCTTAGGGGTTTACGGGGAGCTGTTTTTT
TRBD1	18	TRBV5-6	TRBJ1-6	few	CASSKATGAAAYNSPLHF	TGTGCCAGCAGTAAGGCGACAGGGGCCGCTGCCTATAATTCACCCCTCCACTTT
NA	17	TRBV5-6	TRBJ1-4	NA	CASSLALAESTNEKLFF	TGTGCCAGCAGCTTGGCATTGGCGGAATCAACTAATGAAAAACTGTTTTTT
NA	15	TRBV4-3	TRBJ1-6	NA	CASSQARSQRSPLHF	TGCGCCAGCAGCCAAGCAAGGTCGCAACGTTCACCCCTCCACTTT
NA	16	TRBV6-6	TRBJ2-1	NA	CASSYLPGASNNEQFF	TGTGCCAGCAGTTACCTTCCGGGGGCGAGTAACAATGAGCAGTTCTTC
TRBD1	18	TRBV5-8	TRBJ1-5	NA	CASSPGQGARKGNQPQHF	TGTGCCAGCAGCCCGGGACAGGGGGCGCGTAAGGGCAATCAGCCCCAGCATTTT
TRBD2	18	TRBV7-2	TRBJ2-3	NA	CASSLPLAGGLNTDTQYF	TGTGCCAGCAGCTTACCTCTAGCGGGCGGCTTGAACACAGATACGCAGTATTTT
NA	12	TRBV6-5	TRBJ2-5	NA	CASRTVQETQYF	TGTGCCAGCAGGACTGTGCAAGAGACCCAGTACTTC
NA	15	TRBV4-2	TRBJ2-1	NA	CASSQAGGRYNEQFF	TGTGCCAGCAGCCAAGCGGGGGGCCGATACAATGAGCAGTTCTTC
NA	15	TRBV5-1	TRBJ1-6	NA	CASSLGQSENSPLHF	TGCGCCAGCAGCTTGGGACAGTCAGAAAATTCACCCCTCCACTTT